What follows is one T cell receptor (beta chain) and its context. Its antigen remains unknown. Measured with immunoSEQ multiplex PCR; TCRdb has only the in-frame clones, and not every one. The sample lists a few hundred thousand clones, about nine tenths occurring once. The data are from a study of cytomegalovirus exposure and HLA in healthy donors. Whole-study results and caveats: Under in vitro conditions, three CMV-associated chains were confirmed as specific for CMV antigens. Despite most TCR sequences being rare, some public TCRs occurred in many donors.

The donors were members of the roughly 120-subject validation cohort (separate from the approximately 670-subject first cohort). Looked up from germline, CDR1 is SGHVS and CDR2 is FQNEAQ. Trimming stripped 4 bases from V and 5 bases from J, with 11 bases between. CDR3 length: 13 residues. The chain recombines TRBV7-8 with TRBJ2-5, with D tentatively TRBD1 (6 bases). Sequenced sample: PBMCs. This receptor was taken from a woman younger than 30 in good health and CMV-seronegative. The chain's CDR3 is CASSYDQGETQYF. The CDR3 coding sequence is TGTGCCAGCAGCTACGACCAGGGGGAGACCCAGTACTTC.